These 26 T cell receptor beta chains were sequenced from one sample in a study of T-cell memory formation after mild COVID-19. TCRdb called the 5' RACE reads again in MiXCR, with one record for every CDR3 protein. The sample shows under 250,000 distinct CDR3 sequences, 10% to 13% of them seen only once. The sample comprised PBMCs or a T cell subset sorted from them (not recorded which). The source is a man aged 18-30 years who had mild COVID-19 (a few samples of this study predate the infection). Cell type and time point are not known.

J is TRBJ1-2 and V is TRBV6-5, with 10 bases that match TRBD1. The CDR3 has 15 amino acids. V gave up 2 bases and J gave up 4 bases; unmatched junction bases: 4. The germline V gene encodes CDR1 MNHEY and CDR2 SVGAGI. CDR3 sequence (DNA): TGTGCCAGCAGTTACAGGGGACAGGGGACCTATGGCTACACCTTC. Its protein product is CASSYRGQGTYGYTF.

The chain combines TRBV5-1 with TRBJ2-3; the D is unclear. Germline values: CDR1 SGHRS, CDR2 YFSETQ. V lost 4 bases and J lost 2, with 14 bases in between. The CDR3 loop spans 15 amino acids. The CDR3: CASSLTTTVTDTQYF. The CDR3 DNA follows: TGCGCCAGCAGCCTTACGACGACCGTCACAGATACGCAGTATTTT.

This clonotype was seen a few times. The rearrangement joins TRBV14 to TRBJ1-1; D is perhaps TRBD1 (5 bases). CDR3 length: 13 residues. The V gene's germline CDR1 is SGHDN and CDR2 FVKESK. Trimming took off 6 bases at V and 6 bases at J, with 14 bases between the two ends. In nucleotides, the CDR3 is TGTGCCAGCAGGGGGGGGGTTCCACCTGAAGCTTTCTTT. Translation gives CASRGGVPPEAFF.

Ten or more counts support this clonotype. The V and J genes are TRBV3-1 and TRBJ2-7, with D possibly being TRBD1 (6 bases). There are 14 residues in the CDR3. CDR1 and CDR2 from the germline V gene are LGHDT and YNNKEL (reference sequence). V was cut by 5 bases and J by 6 bases, with 17 bases left in between. CDR3 amino acids: CASSTSGQLSEQYF. The CDR3 DNA reads as TGTGCCAGCAGCACTTCAGGACAGCTAAGCGAGCAGTACTTC.

This clonotype has only a few counts. The chain combines TRBV7-8 with TRBJ1-1; perhaps TRBD1 as D (5 bases). V was cut by 2 bases and J by 8 bases, with 18 bases left in between. This CDR3 spans 15 amino acids. CDR1 and CDR2 (germline): SGHVS, FQNEAQ. The CDR3 sequence: CASSLKGWAREEAFF. The CDR3 coding sequence is TGTGCCAGCAGCTTAAAGGGCTGGGCCAGGGAGGAAGCTTTCTTT.

This clonotype was seen ten or more times. The V gene is TRBV5-1, the J gene TRBJ2-1, with 7 nucleotides matching TRBD2. Trimming cost V 5 bases and J 8 bases; bases outside gene matches: 19. The CDR3 covers 17 residues. The germline gives CDR1 SGHRS, CDR2 YFSETQ. CDR3 sequence (DNA): TGCGCCAGCAGGACTGGAGGCGCTCCGGGGGGAATCGATGAGCAGTTCTTC. Translating it yields CASRTGGAPGGIDEQFF.

The chain uses TRBV20-1 and TRBJ2-3; the match to TRBD2 covers 9 bases. Unmatched junction bases numbered 10, after V lost 3 bases and J lost 3 bases. This CDR3 has 16 amino acids. From germline, CDR1 is DFQATT and CDR2 SNEGSKA (reference sequence). CDR3 in DNA: TGCAGTGCTAGCCCGGCCGGCGGGGGGGGAACAGATACGCAGTATTTT. This gives the protein CSASPAGGGGTDTQYF.

The chain carries TRBV12-3 or TRBV12-4 and TRBJ1-4; D is ambiguous. The CDR3 consists of 15 residues. Trimming shortened V by 8 bases and J by 7 bases, and 20 bases separated the two germline ends. The CDR3 reads CASAINSGFIEKLFF. In nucleotides, the CDR3 is TGTGCCAGCGCCATTAACAGCGGGTTTATTGAAAAACTGTTTTTT.

The sample holds a few counts of this clonotype. The chain employs TRBV4-1 and TRBJ1-1; a possible D gene is TRBD1 (6 bases). Per germline, CDR1 MGHRA and CDR2 YSYEKL. This CDR3 spans 14 amino acids. Trimming pared 0 bases from V and 4 bases from J, leaving 9 bases between. As DNA, the CDR3 is TGCGCCAGCAGCCAAGACACCAGGGGCACTGAAGCTTTCTTT. Translating gives CASSQDTRGTEAFF.

The gene calls are TRBV4-1 and TRBJ2-3; D uncertain. Trimming cost V 0 bases and J 0 bases, with 10 bases left between them. Germline V gene sequence: CDR1 MGHRA, CDR2 YSYEKL. CDR3 size: 16 residues. The CDR3 bases are TGCGCCAGCAGCCAAGAACAGATCCCTAGCACAGATACGCAGTATTTT. As protein: CASSQEQIPSTDTQYF.

In nucleotides, the CDR3 is TGCGCCAGCAGCCCTACGCGAGGGTTCAACAATGGCTACACCTTC. The encoded protein is CASSPTRGFNNGYTF. The chain combines TRBV5-1 with TRBJ1-2; no firm D call. The CDR3 sequence is 15 residues long. Trimming took off 4 bases at V and 6 bases at J, with 19 bases between the two ends. Germline V CDR1 and CDR2: SGHRS, YFSETQ.

In this sample, this clonotype turned up a few times. The chain links TRBV4-2 to TRBJ2-5; TRBD2 might be the D (5 bases). Germline assignment: CDR1 LGHNA and CDR2 YNFKEQ. The ends were cut back, 0 bases at V and 1 base at J, with 9 bases in the middle. The CDR3 runs to 15 residues. The CDR3 spells CASSQDGGRQETQYF. The CDR3 bases are TGTGCCAGCAGCCAAGACGGCGGGCGCCAAGAGACCCAGTACTTC.

This clonotype was seen only a few times. V and J are TRBV4-1 and TRBJ1-1, with D hard to call. In germline, CDR1 is MGHRA, CDR2 YSYEKL. The CDR3 loop spans 15 amino acids. The V gene lost 0 bases and the J gene lost 3 bases, with 11 bases spanning the gap. CDR3 loop: CASSQDPGRDTEAFF. The CDR3 nucleotides read TGCGCCAGCAGCCAAGATCCGGGGAGGGACACTGAAGCTTTCTTT.

This clonotype occurred many times. The V gene is TRBV27, the J gene TRBJ1-1; D is unclear. The CDR3 length is 13 residues. Germline lookup yields CDR1 MNHEY and CDR2 SMNVEV (reference sequence). The V and J ends lost 9 bases and 0 bases respectively, with 11 bases between them. The CDR3 DNA reads as TGTGCCAGTCGGGATGATGTGAACACTGAAGCTTTCTTT. Amino acids: CASRDDVNTEAFF.

This clonotype showed up just a few times. The CDR3 loop is CASSWGQGAGYNEQFF. The CDR3 nucleotides read TGCGCCAGCAGCTGGGGGCAGGGGGCCGGCTACAATGAGCAGTTCTTC. This chain links TRBV5-1 with TRBJ2-1, with 8 bases aligning to TRBD1. The V and J ends lost 3 bases and 3 bases, in that order; junction bases with no gene match: 8. The germline gives CDR1 SGHRS, CDR2 YFSETQ. This CDR3 is built from 16 residues.

There are many counts of this clonotype. The V call is TRBV5-1, the J call TRBJ1-4; D is ambiguous. This CDR3 is built from 15 residues. Germline V CDR1 and CDR2: SGHRS, YFSETQ. With 5 bases removed from V and 4 bases from J, the gap between germline ends came to 15 bases. The CDR3 DNA reads as TGCGCCAGCAGAAGGAGTGCAGACCTTAATGAAAAACTGTTTTTT. It encodes CASRRSADLNEKLFF.

The chain uses TRBV6-5 and TRBJ2-4; TRBD1 is a possible D gene (5 bases). From germline, CDR1 is MNHEY and CDR2 SVGAGI. The CDR3 length is 12 residues. Between the trimmed V and J ends, which lost 5 bases and 12 bases, there was a span of 14 bases. CDR3 in DNA: TGTGCCAGCAGTCAACGCCCAGGGAATCAGTACTTC. This gives the protein CASSQRPGNQYF.

This clonotype was seen many times. J is TRBJ2-2 and V is TRBV5-1, with D hard to call. The V end lost 4 bases, the J end lost 1 base, and 5 bases lay between the germline ends. The CDR3 is 13 amino acids. The germline V gene encodes CDR1 SGHRS and CDR2 YFSETQ. CDR3 sequence: CASSVLNTGELFF. The CDR3 DNA sequence: TGCGCCAGCAGCGTACTGAACACCGGGGAGCTGTTTTTT.

The chain is built from TRBV7-9 and TRBJ2-5; no firm D call. Germline assignment: CDR1 SEHNR and CDR2 FQNEAQ (reference sequence). The CDR3 extends over 13 amino acids. The V end was cut by 5 bases, the J end by 5 bases, with 12 bases between. The CDR3 DNA is TGTGCCAGCAGCCGACTTCGCGCGGAGACCCAGTACTTC. The encoded protein is CASSRLRAETQYF.

The V gene is TRBV6-6, the J gene TRBJ1-5; possible D gene TRBD1, 5 bases. Trimming left V 7 bases short and J 5 bases short, with 15 bases between. There are 14 residues in the CDR3. Germline-derived CDR1 and CDR2 are MNHNY and SVGAGI (reference sequence). The chain's CDR3 is CASTDGGEYQPQHF. In nucleotides, the CDR3 is TGTGCCAGCACCGACGGGGGTGAATATCAGCCCCAGCATTTT.

The V gene is TRBV12-3 or TRBV12-4, the J gene TRBJ1-1; D ambiguous. The CDR3 covers 15 residues. Trimming removed 2 bases at V and 0 bases at J, with 10 bases between. Here the CDR3 reads CASSLRQLLNTEAFF. The CDR3 bases are TGTGCCAGCAGTTTACGGCAGCTCTTGAACACTGAAGCTTTCTTT.

In its sample, this clonotype was seen a few times. The chain is built from TRBV10-3 and TRBJ2-1, with D perhaps TRBD1 (6 bases). The V end was cut by 7 bases, the J end by 2 bases, with 12 bases between. Germline V lookup: CDR1 ENHRY, CDR2 SYGVKD. This CDR3 is 14 amino acids long. The CDR3 spells CAITRDTAYNEQFF. Here the CDR3 DNA reads TGTGCCATCACCCGGGACACGGCCTACAATGAGCAGTTCTTC.

V and J are TRBV4-1 and TRBJ1-2; perhaps TRBD1 as D (6 bases). The CDR3 totals 14 residues. In germline, CDR1 is MGHRA, CDR2 YSYEKL. Trimming removed 0 bases at V and 5 bases at J, with 10 bases between. DNA for the CDR3: TGCGCCAGCAGCCAAGAGTGGGGGGCGTATGGCTACACCTTC. It encodes CASSQEWGAYGYTF.

The genes are TRBV12-3 or TRBV12-4 and TRBJ2-7; 8 nucleotides line up with TRBD1. V gave up 3 bases and J gave up 6 bases; unmatched junction bases: 13. The CDR3 is 16 residues long. This chain's CDR3 is CASSFRGQGPLAEQYF. CDR3 bases: TGTGCCAGCAGTTTCCGCGGACAGGGACCCTTGGCCGAGCAGTACTTC.

The rearrangement uses TRBV20-1 and TRBJ2-5, with D perhaps matching TRBD2 (6 bases). The length of the CDR3 is 12 residues. Germline lookup yields CDR1 DFQATT and CDR2 SNEGSKA (reference sequence). Trimming stripped 8 bases from V and 1 base from J, with 11 bases between. CDR3 sequence (DNA): TGCAGTCTCTTGCGGGGCCAAGAGACCCAGTACTTC. Its translation is CSLLRGQETQYF.

This clonotype was seen ten or more times. The rearrangement uses TRBV9 and TRBJ1-3; D not resolved. CDR1 is SGDLS and CDR2 is YYNGEE in the germline V gene. The germline V and J ends were trimmed by 4 bases and 4 bases, with 18 bases remaining between them. CDR3 length equals 16 residues. The CDR3 bases are TGTGCCAGCAGCCCCCGGCTCGAGAGTTGGGGAAACACCATATATTTT. Its translation: CASSPRLESWGNTIYF.